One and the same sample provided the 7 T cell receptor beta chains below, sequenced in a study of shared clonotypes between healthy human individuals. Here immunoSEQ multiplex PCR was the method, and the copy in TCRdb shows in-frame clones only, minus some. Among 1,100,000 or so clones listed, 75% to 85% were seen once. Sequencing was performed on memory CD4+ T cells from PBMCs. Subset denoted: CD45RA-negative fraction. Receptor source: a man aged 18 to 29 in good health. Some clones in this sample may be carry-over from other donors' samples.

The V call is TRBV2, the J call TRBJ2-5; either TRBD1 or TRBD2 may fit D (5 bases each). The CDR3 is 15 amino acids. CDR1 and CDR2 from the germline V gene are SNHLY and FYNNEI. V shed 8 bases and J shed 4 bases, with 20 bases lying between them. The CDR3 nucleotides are TGTGCCAGCTTTCAGGGTCCAGGGAGCGGAGAGACCCAGTACTTC. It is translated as CASFQGPGSGETQYF.

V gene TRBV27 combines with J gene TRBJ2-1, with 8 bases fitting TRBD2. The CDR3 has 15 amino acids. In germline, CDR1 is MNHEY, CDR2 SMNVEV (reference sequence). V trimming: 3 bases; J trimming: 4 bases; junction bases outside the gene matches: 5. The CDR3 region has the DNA TGTGCCAGCAGTTTTGCACTAGCGGCGTACAATGAGCAGTTCTTC. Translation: CASSFALAAYNEQFF.

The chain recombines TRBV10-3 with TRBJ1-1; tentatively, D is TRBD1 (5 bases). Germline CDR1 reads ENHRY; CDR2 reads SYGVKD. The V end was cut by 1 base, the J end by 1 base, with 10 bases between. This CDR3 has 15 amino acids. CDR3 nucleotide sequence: TGTGCCATCAGTGAGTACTCAGGGTCGAACACTGAAGCTTTCTTT. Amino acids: CAISEYSGSNTEAFF.

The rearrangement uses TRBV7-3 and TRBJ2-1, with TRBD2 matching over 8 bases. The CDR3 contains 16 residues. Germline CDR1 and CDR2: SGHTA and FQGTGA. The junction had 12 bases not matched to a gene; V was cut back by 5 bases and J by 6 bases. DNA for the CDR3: TGTGCCAGCAGCCGCCCTCCAGAGCGGGGGCCCAATGAGCAGTTCTTC. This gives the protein CASSRPPERGPNEQFF.

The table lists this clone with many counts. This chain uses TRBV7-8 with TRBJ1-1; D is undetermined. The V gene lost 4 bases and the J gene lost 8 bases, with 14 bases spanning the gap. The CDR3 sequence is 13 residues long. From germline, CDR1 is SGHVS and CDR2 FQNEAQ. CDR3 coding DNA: TGTGCCAGCAGCTCCGTTGGGTCGGCCGAAGCTTTCTTT. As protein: CASSSVGSAEAFF.

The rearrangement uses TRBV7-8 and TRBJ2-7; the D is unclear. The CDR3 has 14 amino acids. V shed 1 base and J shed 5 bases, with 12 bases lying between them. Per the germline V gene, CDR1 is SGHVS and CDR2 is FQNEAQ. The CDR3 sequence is CASSLVASLNEQYF. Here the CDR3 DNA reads TGTGCCAGCAGCTTAGTCGCTAGTTTAAACGAGCAGTACTTC.

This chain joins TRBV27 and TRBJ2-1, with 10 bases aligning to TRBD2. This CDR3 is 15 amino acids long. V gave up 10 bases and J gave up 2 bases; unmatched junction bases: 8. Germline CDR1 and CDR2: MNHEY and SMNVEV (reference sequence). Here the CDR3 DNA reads TGTGCCACCCAGAATCTAGCGGGAGCCTACAATGAGCAGTTCTTC. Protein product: CATQNLAGAYNEQFF.